The next 9 T cell receptor beta chains were all read from a single sample in a study of somatic mutations in cytotoxic T cells in rheumatoid arthritis. Here immunoSEQ multiplex PCR was the method, and the copy in TCRdb shows in-frame clones only, minus some. The table shows nearly 3,000 clones, with 92% occurring only once. Sequences were obtained from CD8+ T cells sorted from blood. The origin of the receptors is a woman aged 18-35 years with rheumatoid arthritis.

This clone showed up just once. At one end the junction does not follow the germline gene, possibly because of a read error. The rearrangement links TRBV7-7 to TRBJ1-1, with D tentatively TRBD1 (5 bases). This CDR3 spans 13 amino acids. Per germline, CDR1 SSHAT and CDR2 FNYEAQ (reference sequence). The CDR3 DNA reads TGTGCTAGCAGCTTCTCCAGGGAAACTGAAGCTTTCTTT. Its protein is CASSFSRETEAFF. Complete variable domain (other parts from reference TRBV7-7 and TRBJ1-1): GAGVSQSPRYKVTKRGQDVTLRCDPISSHATLYWYQQALGQGPEFLTYFNYEAQPDKSGLPSDRFSAERPEGSISTLTIQRTEQRDSAMYRCASSFSRETEAFFGQGTRLTVV.

The rearrangement joins TRBV6-6 to TRBJ2-2, with D tentatively TRBD2 (5 bases). The CDR3 totals 14 residues. The germline gives CDR1 MNHNY, CDR2 SVGAGI (reference sequence). The ends were cut back, 8 bases at V and 5 bases at J, with 15 bases in the middle. CDR3 nucleotide sequence: TGTGCCAGCGGATCGCTGGGAGTAACCGGGGAGCTGTTTTTT. It is translated as CASGSLGVTGELFF.

The rearrangement links TRBV6-1 to TRBJ1-3, with 7 nucleotides matching TRBD1. The CDR3 is 15 amino acids. Trimming at V came to 6 bases and at J to 2 bases, leaving 7 bases not matched to a gene. Per germline, CDR1 MNHNS and CDR2 SASEGT. CDR3 sequence (DNA): TGTGCCAGCAGCGCCTTGGGACAGACTGGAAACACCATATATTTT. Protein sequence: CASSALGQTGNTIYF.

V gene TRBV10-3 combines with J gene TRBJ2-7, with 8 bases lining up with TRBD2. Germline V CDR1 and CDR2: ENHRY, SYGVKD. Trimming took 7 bases from V and 1 from J; bases not matched to a gene: 6. The CDR3 has 14 amino acids. The CDR3 region has the DNA TGTGCCATCATGCCGGGGGGGGCTTCCTACGAGCAGTACTTC. It is translated as CAIMPGGASYEQYF.

V usage is TRBV7-8 and J usage is TRBJ2-3, with 10 bases identical to TRBD2. This CDR3 contains 16 residues. Trimming cost V 5 bases and J 2 bases; bases outside gene matches: 7. CDR1 SGHVS and CDR2 FQNEAQ come from the germline V gene. CDR3 sequence (DNA): TGTGCCAGCAGCACCAGGACTAGCGGTAACACAGATACGCAGTATTTT. This codes for CASSTRTSGNTDTQYF. Looking up the rest from reference TRBV7-8 and TRBJ2-3 gives the full variable domain: GAGVSQSPRYKVAKRGQDVALRCDPISGHVSLFWYQQALGQGPEFLTYFQNEAQLDKSGLPSDRFFAERPEGSVSTLKIQRTQQEDSAVYLCASSTRTSGNTDTQYFGPGTRLTVL.

V usage is TRBV28 and J usage is TRBJ2-7; 9 bases are a match to TRBD1. V dropped 10 bases and J dropped 2; count of bases not matched to a gene: 3. CDR1 is MDHEN and CDR2 is SYDVKM in the germline V gene. This CDR3 has 12 residues. CDR3 protein: CATGQGPYEQYF. The CDR3 coding sequence is TGTGCCACCGGACAGGGGCCCTACGAGCAGTACTTC.

The V gene is TRBV6-4, the J gene TRBJ2-2; the D gene is possibly TRBD2 (6 bases). CDR1 and CDR2 from the germline V gene are MRHNA and SNTAGT. CDR3 size: 13 residues. V was trimmed by 7 bases and J by 3 bases, leaving 9 bases between them. CDR3 residues: CASKEGDTGELFF. In nucleotides, the CDR3 is TGTGCCAGCAAGGAGGGCGACACCGGGGAGCTGTTTTTT.

J is TRBJ2-3 and V is TRBV18, with a weak D call TRBD1 (6 bases). Looked up from germline, CDR1 is KGHSH and CDR2 is LQKENI. There are 14 residues in the CDR3. Trimming removed 3 bases from V and 2 bases from J, with 9 bases in between. In DNA, the CDR3 is TGTGCCAGCTCACCGGACAGCGCCACAGATACGCAGTATTTT. The encoded protein is CASSPDSATDTQYF.

The chain carries TRBV29-1 and TRBJ2-3; TRBD2 is a possible D gene (5 bases). The germline gives CDR1 SQVTM, CDR2 ANQGSEA. The CDR3 covers 14 residues. V shed 6 bases and J shed 0 bases, with 13 bases lying between them. The CDR3 is CSVLLVRSTDTQYF. The CDR3 DNA sequence: TGCAGCGTCTTACTAGTTCGAAGCACAGATACGCAGTATTTT.